This TCR beta chain came from a study of T cell changes during pregnancy in multiple sclerosis. The length of the CDR3 is 20 residues. With V trimmed by 0 bases and J by 0 bases, 11 bases remained unmatched. The germline V gene encodes CDR1 LGHNA and CDR2 YNFKEQ. Here immunoSEQ multiplex PCR was the method, and the copy in TCRdb shows in-frame clones only, minus some. The repertoire holds 40,000 or so clones, with around nine tenths as singletons. This chain connects TRBV4-2 to TRBJ2-1; TRBD2 matches at 10 bases. The sequence derives from a female donor in good health, enrolled as a control in a pregnancy study. The source was peripheral blood, collected in the third trimester of pregnancy. This chain's CDR3 is CASSQEIPLAGPSSYNEQFF. The CDR3 DNA is TGTGCCAGCAGCCAAGAGATCCCACTAGCGGGACCGTCCTCCTACAATGAGCAGTTCTTC.